A single sample gave rise to the 25 T cell receptor beta chains below, sequenced in a study of T cells in Graves' hyperthyroidism and ophthalmopathy. RNA transcripts provided the source from which TCR beta CDR3 regions were amplified. First-round RT-PCR of the TCR CDR3 relied on the HTBI primer set. TCRdb passed the multiplex PCR reads through MiXCR, listing each CDR3 protein once. This sample carries 300,000 to 450,000 distinct CDR3 sequences, around a quarter of them seen once, and the ten largest clones take about 70%. The sample taken for sequencing was blood. The origin of the receptors is a man aged 45 to 65 with Graves' hyperthyroidism.

This clonotype showed up many times. This chain uses TRBV28 with TRBJ1-1; no reliable D call. Trimming took 3 bases from V and 0 from J, leaving 11 bases between them. The CDR3 spans 15 residues. Looked up from germline, CDR1 is MDHEN and CDR2 is SYDVKM. The CDR3 coding sequence is TGTGCCAGCAGTTTCAATCTGGGGATGAACACTGAAGCTTTCTTT. Translating gives CASSFNLGMNTEAFF.

This clonotype was seen a handful of times. This chain joins TRBV2 and TRBJ2-3; D remains ambiguous. Germline CDR1 is SNHLY and CDR2 is FYNNEI. This CDR3 is built from 15 residues. Trimming removed 10 bases from V and 4 bases from J, with 21 bases in between. As DNA, the CDR3 is TGTGCCACCCAGGAGAAGCTGGTTGGCGCAGATACGCAGTATTTT. It codes for CATQEKLVGADTQYF.

The genes are TRBV28 and TRBJ1-5; the D is unclear. The V and J ends lost 3 bases and 6 bases respectively, with 15 bases between them. Germline CDR1 reads MDHEN; CDR2 reads SYDVKM. The CDR3 runs 15 residues. CDR3 in DNA: TGTGCCAGCAGTTTCCCCACGGGGAACGCTCAGCCCCAGCATTTT. It is translated as CASSFPTGNAQPQHF.

V usage is TRBV19 and J usage is TRBJ2-1; possibly TRBD2 for D (5 bases). This CDR3 is built from 13 residues. Germline V gene sequence: CDR1 LNHDA, CDR2 SQIVND (reference sequence). Trimming removed 8 bases at V and 13 bases at J, with 21 bases between. The CDR3 region is CASRNAGSIRQFF. Written as DNA, the CDR3 is TGTGCCAGTCGCAACGCGGGCAGCATACGTCAGTTCTTC.

V and J are TRBV13 and TRBJ2-1, with D perhaps matching TRBD2 (5 bases). CDR1 and CDR2 from the germline V gene are PRHDT and FYEKMQ (reference sequence). The length of the CDR3 is 12 residues. Trimming removed 6 bases from V and 10 bases from J, with 13 bases in between. This CDR3 reads CASSALEGEQFF. In nucleotides, the CDR3 is TGTGCCAGCAGTGCCCTCGAGGGCGAGCAGTTCTTC.

This clonotype was counted ten times or more. The chain joins TRBV28 to TRBJ2-7; 11 nucleotides match TRBD2. Germline lookup yields CDR1 MDHEN and CDR2 SYDVKM. There are 15 residues in the CDR3. The J segment lost 2 bases and the V segment lost 6 bases, leaving 6 bases of the junction unmatched. The CDR3 nucleotides are TGTGCCAGCAGCAGGGCTAGCGGGGGGACCTACGAGCAGTACTTC. Amino acid sequence: CASSRASGGTYEQYF.

The table lists this clonotype with a few counts. The rearrangement links TRBV14 to TRBJ1-5; no definite D call. CDR3 size: 13 residues. Germline CDR1 SGHDN, CDR2 FVKESK. The ends were cut back, 0 bases at V and 4 bases at J, with 4 bases in the middle. The CDR3 spells CASSQERNQPQHF. CDR3 coding DNA: TGTGCCAGCAGCCAAGAGAGGAATCAGCCCCAGCATTTT.

V gene TRBV29-1 combines with J gene TRBJ1-2; 8 bases fit TRBD1. Germline V gene data show CDR1 as SQVTM and CDR2 as ANQGSEA. This CDR3 is built from 14 residues. The V segment lost 0 bases and the J segment 4 bases; nucleotides outside the gene matches: 4. CDR3 in amino acids: CSVEDTGQGYGYTF. The CDR3 region has the DNA TGCAGCGTTGAAGATACCGGACAGGGCTATGGCTACACCTTC.

This clonotype was detected only a few times. The chain links TRBV6-1 to TRBJ2-1; D ambiguous. Between the trimmed V and J ends, which lost 6 bases and 9 bases, there was a span of 12 bases. CDR3 size: 12 residues. Looked up from germline, CDR1 is MNHNS and CDR2 is SASEGT. CDR3 region: CASSPWGSEQFF. CDR3 nucleotide sequence: TGTGCCAGCAGCCCCTGGGGTTCTGAGCAGTTCTTC.

This clonotype has only a few counts. The gene calls are TRBV9 and TRBJ2-7, with TRBD2 identical over 8 bases. The germline V gene has CDR1 SGDLS and CDR2 YYNGEE. V gave up 0 bases and J gave up 2 bases; unmatched junction bases: 13. The CDR3 has 18 residues. The CDR3 DNA follows: TGTGCCAGCAGCGTAGAGGGTAAGGCGGGAGGATTTCCCTACGAGCAGTACTTC. Its protein is CASSVEGKAGGFPYEQYF.

This clonotype was counted ten times or more. At one end, the junction sequence differs from germline, possibly due to a read error. The rearrangement joins TRBV7-3 to TRBJ2-1; TRBD2 agrees at 7 bases. The CDR3 has 15 residues. From germline, CDR1 is SGHTA and CDR2 FQGTGA. As DNA, the CDR3 is TGTGCCAGCAGCTTAGCGGGAGCACCCTATAATGAGCAGTTCTTC. The encoded protein is CASSLAGAPYNEQFF.

This clonotype was observed a handful of times. This chain joins TRBV30 and TRBJ2-7; TRBD1 is a possible D gene (5 bases). The CDR3 runs to 14 residues. Looked up from germline, CDR1 is GTSNPN and CDR2 is SVGIG (reference sequence). V dropped 0 bases and J dropped 7 bases, with 16 bases sitting between them. The DNA of the CDR3 is TGTGCCTGGAGTGTAGACAGTAAAACGTGGGAGCAGTACTTC. Protein: CAWSVDSKTWEQYF.

This clonotype occurred many times. This rearrangement joins TRBV27 to TRBJ2-7; a weak D match, TRBD2 (5 bases). V lost 0 bases, J lost 3 bases, and 6 bases lay in between. This CDR3 region has 13 residues. Germline CDR1 reads MNHEY; CDR2 reads SMNVEV (reference sequence). CDR3 nucleotide sequence: TGTGCCAGCAGTTTATCCGGGATCTACGAGCAGTACTTC. Amino acids: CASSLSGIYEQYF.

This clonotype was seen more than once but under ten times. The rearrangement uses TRBV7-8 and TRBJ2-1; TRBD2 might be the D (5 bases). Germline V gene data show CDR1 as SGHVS and CDR2 as FQNEAQ. V was trimmed by 3 bases and J by 3 bases, leaving 15 bases between them. The CDR3 runs 16 residues. The CDR3 spells CASSFRAAALYNEQFF. CDR3 DNA: TGTGCCAGCAGCTTTAGGGCAGCGGCACTCTACAATGAGCAGTTCTTC. The full variable domain, with the rest looked up from reference TRBV7-8 and TRBJ2-1, is GAGVSQSPRYKVAKRGQDVALRCDPISGHVSLFWYQQALGQGPEFLTYFQNEAQLDKSGLPSDRFFAERPEGSVSTLKIQRTQQEDSAVYLCASSFRAAALYNEQFFGPGTRLTVL.

This clonotype was counted a few times. This rearrangement joins TRBV20-1 to TRBJ2-1, with TRBD2 matching 9 bases. With V trimmed by 0 bases and J by 3 bases, 12 bases remained unmatched. Germline CDR1 is DFQATT and CDR2 is SNEGSKA (reference sequence). The CDR3 runs to 18 residues. The CDR3 loop reads CSARDLPRAGGDYNEQFF. CDR3 DNA: TGCAGTGCTAGAGATCTTCCCCGCGCGGGAGGGGACTACAATGAGCAGTTCTTC.

V and J are TRBV2 and TRBJ2-3, with TRBD1 matching 8 bases. This CDR3 has 16 amino acids. The germline V gene encodes CDR1 SNHLY and CDR2 FYNNEI. V dropped 7 bases and J dropped 0; count of bases not matched to a gene: 9. The CDR3: CASNDRGPRSTDTQYF. As DNA, the CDR3 is TGTGCCAGCAATGACAGGGGCCCCAGGAGCACAGATACGCAGTATTTT. The whole variable domain, remainder taken from reference TRBV2 and TRBJ2-3, is EPEVTQTPSHQVTQMGQEVILRCVPISNHLYFYWYRQILGQKVEFLVSFYNNEISEKSEIFDDQFSVERPDGSNFTLKIRSTKLEDSAMYFCASNDRGPRSTDTQYFGPGTRLTVL.

This clonotype turned up a few times. The V gene is TRBV5-1, the J gene TRBJ2-1; tentatively, D is TRBD1 (6 bases). The V end lost 4 bases, the J end lost 0 bases, and 11 bases lay between the germline ends. CDR1 and CDR2 from the germline V gene are SGHRS and YFSETQ. The CDR3 consists of 15 residues. The CDR3 region has the DNA TGCGCCAGCAGCCAGGGGTTTTCCTCCTACAATGAGCAGTTCTTC. Its translation: CASSQGFSSYNEQFF.

This clonotype showed up many times. The chain couples TRBV2 to TRBJ2-1; the D gene is possibly TRBD2 (5 bases). The V gene lost 1 base and the J gene lost 4 bases, with 8 bases spanning the gap. The germline CDR1 and CDR2 sequences are SNHLY and FYNNEI. The CDR3 runs to 14 residues. The CDR3 DNA follows: TGTGCCAGCAGTGAAGGCGGGCCTTACAATGAGCAGTTCTTC. It yields the protein CASSEGGPYNEQFF.

The chain carries TRBV3-1 and TRBJ2-3; 13 bases are a match to TRBD2. CDR1 is LGHDT and CDR2 is YNNKEL in the germline V gene (reference sequence). The length of the CDR3 is 17 residues. V trimming: 0 bases; J trimming: 5 bases; junction bases outside the gene matches: 5. Here the CDR3 DNA reads TGTGCCAGCAGCCAAGAAGCGCGGACTAGCGGGAGAGATACGCAGTATTTT. It yields the protein CASSQEARTSGRDTQYF.

The rearrangement joins TRBV5-6 to TRBJ2-3; 7 bases align to TRBD1. V lost 4 bases, J lost 2 bases, and 7 bases stayed unmatched. CDR3 size: 15 residues. Germline loops: CDR1 SGHDT, CDR2 YYEEEE. The CDR3 loop reads CASSPRTGATDTQYF. In DNA form, the CDR3 reads TGTGCCAGCAGCCCCCGGACAGGCGCCACAGATACGCAGTATTTT.

At least ten counts were recorded for this clonotype. This chain links TRBV10-3 with TRBJ2-7; D might be TRBD1 (5 bases). Germline-derived CDR1 and CDR2 are ENHRY and SYGVKD. The CDR3 extends over 13 amino acids. V was cut by 1 base and J by 4 bases, with 8 bases left in between. For the CDR3, the DNA is TGTGCCATCAGTGAGTTCCAGGGATACGAGCAGTACTTC. It yields the protein CAISEFQGYEQYF.

This clonotype was seen at least ten times. The CDR3 DNA sequence: TGTGCCAGCAGCCCGGATCAGACTCCACGCACAGATACGCAGTATTTT. Its protein product is CASSPDQTPRTDTQYF. The chain combines TRBV3-1 with TRBJ2-3; D ambiguous. The CDR3 extends over 16 amino acids. CDR1 and CDR2 (germline): LGHDT, YNNKEL (reference sequence). The V end lost 4 bases, the J end lost 1 base, and 15 bases lay between the germline ends.

This clonotype was seen a handful of times. This chain uses TRBV9 with TRBJ2-3, with 7 bases identical to TRBD2. Per the germline V gene, CDR1 is SGDLS and CDR2 is YYNGEE. This CDR3 spans 14 amino acids. The J segment lost 4 bases and the V segment lost 4 bases, leaving 6 bases of the junction unmatched. The CDR3 coding sequence is TGTGCCAGCAGCATTGGACTAGATGCAGATACGCAGTATTTT. Translation: CASSIGLDADTQYF. Full variable domain (outside the CDR3, taken from reference TRBV9 and TRBJ2-3): DSGVTQTPKHLITATGQRVTLRCSPRSGDLSVYWYQQSLDQGLQFLIQYYNGEERAKGNILERFSAQQFPDLHSELNLSSLELGDSALYFCASSIGLDADTQYFGPGTRLTVL.

This clonotype was seen ten or more times. The J gene is TRBJ2-1, the V gene TRBV2; D gene ambiguous. Looked up from germline, CDR1 is SNHLY and CDR2 is FYNNEI. This CDR3 has 18 amino acids. Trimming took off 0 bases at V and 0 bases at J, with 15 bases between the two ends. CDR3 loop: CASSEALTDSISYNEQFF. Written as DNA, the CDR3 is TGTGCCAGCAGTGAAGCGCTTACAGACTCTATCTCCTACAATGAGCAGTTCTTC. The whole variable domain, filled in from reference TRBV2 and TRBJ2-1, reads EPEVTQTPSHQVTQMGQEVILRCVPISNHLYFYWYRQILGQKVEFLVSFYNNEISEKSEIFDDQFSVERPDGSNFTLKIRSTKLEDSAMYFCASSEALTDSISYNEQFFGPGTRLTVL.

With respect to this clonotype: Germline is not matched at one junction end, which may reflect a read error. This rearrangement joins TRBV27 to TRBJ2-3, with 13 positions matching TRBD2. Germline-derived CDR1 and CDR2 are MNHEY and SMNVEV (reference sequence). The CDR3 is 16 amino acids. The CDR3 DNA reads as TGTGCCAGCAGTCCCCTGACTAGCGGGGGGCACAGATACGCAGTATTT. This codes for CASSPLTSGGHRYAVF.